This is a list of T cell receptor beta chains from one sample in a study of T cell responses to AZD1222 COVID-19 vaccine. Produced via immunoSEQ multiplex PCR; TCRdb's table is partial and in-frame only. This table has some 42,000 clones, approximately 83% appearing once. The sequencing here drew on peripheral blood, taken 28 days after the second AZD1222 dose. All receptors come from an adult who received the AZD1222 COVID-19 vaccine. The CDR3 runs from the conserved cysteine through the conserved F or W. The D gene is left open where the match is weak. Clone sizes are given selectively: once, few, many, or a class where the clone is expanded.

cdr3_aa,cdr3_nt,clone_size,v_call,j_call,d_call
CASSALITHGYTF,TGTGCCAGCAGCGCGCTAATAACCCATGGCTACACCTTC,NA,TRBV7-9,TRBJ1-2,NA
CASSFDDRVPYEQYF,TGTGCCAGCAGCTTCGATGACAGGGTGCCCTACGAGCAGTACTTC,NA,TRBV7-3,TRBJ2-7,TRBD1
CASRRQQNTEAFF,TGTGCCAGCAGAAGGCAGCAGAACACTGAAGCTTTCTTT,NA,TRBV7-3,TRBJ1-1,NA
CASSQWTQQSRYGYTF,TGTGCCAGCAGCCAATGGACACAACAGAGCCGCTATGGCTACACCTTC,NA,TRBV13,TRBJ1-2,NA
CASSNTGKGKLFF,TGTGCCAGTAGTAATACAGGGAAGGGAAAACTGTTTTTT,NA,TRBV19,TRBJ1-4,NA
CASSLRAKKLFF,TGTGCCAGCAGTCTTAGGGCCAAGAAACTGTTTTTT,NA,TRBV2,TRBJ1-4,NA
CASSDSSGGANEQFF,TGTGCCAGCAGTGACTCTAGCGGGGGGGCCAATGAGCAGTTCTTC,NA,TRBV6-4,TRBJ2-1,TRBD2
CASSFGGGSITGELFF,NA,few,TRBV12-1,TRBJ2-2,NA
CASSNGGAGTDTQYF,TGTGCCAGTAGTAACGGGGGGGCAGGGACAGATACGCAGTATTTT,NA,TRBV19,TRBJ2-3,TRBD2
CASSEDRVFGQPQHF,TGTGCCAGCAGTGAAGACAGGGTATTCGGTCAGCCCCAGCATTTT,NA,TRBV6-1,TRBJ1-5,NA
CASSVGGGDIQYF,TGTGCCAGCAGCGTCGGGGGAGGGGACATTCAGTACTTC,NA,TRBV28,TRBJ2-4,TRBD2
CASSQSGQGARTAPGDYGYTF,TGTGCCAGCAGCCAATCGGGACAGGGGGCGCGTACCGCCCCGGGTGACTATGGCTACACCTTC,NA,TRBV4-2,TRBJ1-2,TRBD1
CASSFLGTGGPIPSHEQFF,TGCGCCAGCAGCTTCCTAGGGACAGGTGGACCTATACCCTCACATGAGCAGTTCTTC,NA,TRBV5-1,TRBJ2-1,TRBD1
CASSSRNRDRVRSTEAFF,TGTGCCAGCAGCTCCAGGAACCGGGACAGGGTCAGGAGTACTGAAGCTTTCTTT,once,TRBV5-8,TRBJ1-1,TRBD1
CASSQASGGVLDTQYF,TGCGCCAGCAGCCAAGCTAGCGGGGGGGTTTTAGATACGCAGTATTTT,NA,TRBV4-1,TRBJ2-3,TRBD2
CASKDPLAPVEAFF,TGTGCCAGCAAGGACCCGTTGGCTCCCGTAGAAGCTTTCTTT,NA,TRBV13,TRBJ1-1,NA
CASSDSPIIGTEAFF,TGTGCCAGCAGTGACTCCCCAATAATCGGCACTGAAGCTTTCTTT,NA,TRBV6-5,TRBJ1-1,NA
CASSPGGRGPYSTDTQYF,TGTGCCAGCAGCCCCGGGGGGCGGGGGCCATATAGCACAGATACGCAGTATTTT,NA,TRBV7-9,TRBJ2-3,NA
CASSLDRGPDTQYF,TGTGCCAGCAGCTTAGATAGAGGTCCAGATACGCAGTATTTT,NA,TRBV11-2,TRBJ2-3,NA
CASSPWGDRNYGYTF,TGTGCCAGCTCGCCCTGGGGGGACCGTAACTATGGCTACACCTTC,NA,TRBV18,TRBJ1-2,NA
CASSVTPGNTEAFF,TGCGCCAGCAGTGTGACTCCGGGGAACACTGAAGCTTTCTTT,NA,TRBV10-2,TRBJ1-1,NA
CASSLLRDKDGYTF,TGTGCCAGCAGTCTGCTCCGGGACAAGGATGGCTACACCTTC,once,TRBV28,TRBJ1-2,NA
CASSYGGTYEQYF,TGTGCCAGCAGTTACGGGGGTACCTACGAGCAGTACTTC,NA,TRBV6-5,TRBJ2-7,NA
CASSILPGTGELFF,TGTGCCAGTAGTATTCTCCCGGGCACCGGGGAGCTGTTTTTT,NA,TRBV19,TRBJ2-2,NA
CASSYSEGIGEQYF,TGTGCCAGCAGTTACTCTGAAGGTATCGGCGAGCAGTACTTC,NA,TRBV6-5,TRBJ2-7,NA
CATRDSFGNTIYF,TGTGCCACCCGAGACAGTTTCGGAAACACCATATATTTT,NA,TRBV28,TRBJ1-3,NA
CASSFTGHEQYF,TGTGCCAGCAGTTTTACGGGCCACGAGCAGTACTTC,NA,TRBV12-3/TRBV12-4,TRBJ2-7,NA
CASSLGGSREKLFF,TGTGCCAGCAGCCTAGGAGGGTCTCGTGAAAAACTGTTTTTT,NA,TRBV3-1/TRBV3-2,TRBJ1-4,NA
CASSLEMTGPLNTEAFF,TGTGCCAGCAGCTTGGAAATGACAGGACCTTTGAACACTGAAGCTTTCTTT,NA,TRBV5-4,TRBJ1-1,NA
CASSLRHEQYF,TGTGCCAGCAGCTTACGCCACGAGCAGTACTTC,NA,TRBV7-2,TRBJ2-7,NA
CSVDGGQSSYNEQFF,TGCAGCGTTGATGGGGGACAGAGCTCCTACAATGAGCAGTTCTTC,NA,TRBV29-1,TRBJ2-1,TRBD1
CASSEAGSYEQYF,TGTGCCAGCAGTGAGGCCGGCTCCTACGAGCAGTACTTC,NA,TRBV25-1,TRBJ2-7,NA
CASSRGGTGDEKLFF,TGCGCCAGCAGCCGGGGTGGGACAGGGGATGAAAAACTGTTTTTT,NA,TRBV5-1,TRBJ1-4,TRBD1
CASSLVGRSSYNSPLHF,TGTGCCAGTAGTTTGGTCGGGCGGAGCTCCTATAATTCACCCCTCCACTTT,NA,TRBV19,TRBJ1-6,NA
CASSESSRGYTF,TGTGCCAGCAGTGAGTCCTCAAGGGGCTACACCTTC,NA,TRBV2,TRBJ1-2,NA
CSASLPGRGNGYTF,TGCAGTGCTAGTCTACCGGGACGAGGGAATGGCTACACCTTC,NA,TRBV20-1,TRBJ1-2,NA
CAWSVGEKLFF,TGTGCCTGGAGTGTAGGAGAAAAACTGTTTTTT,NA,TRBV30,TRBJ1-4,NA
CASSLTRGNQPQHF,TGTGCCAGCAGCTTAACAAGGGGCAATCAGCCCCAGCATTTT,once,TRBV7-9,TRBJ1-5,NA
CASSPTTGTGVYEQYF,TGTGCCAGCAGCCCGACCACCGGGACAGGGGTCTACGAGCAGTACTTC,NA,TRBV5-4,TRBJ2-7,TRBD1
CAWSVKGAPNIQYF,TGTGCCTGGAGTGTCAAAGGGGCCCCTAACATTCAGTACTTC,NA,TRBV30,TRBJ2-4,NA
CSVGPGGLGNEQFF,TGCAGCGTTGGGCCGGGGGGGCTAGGGAATGAGCAGTTCTTC,NA,TRBV29-1,TRBJ2-1,TRBD2
CASLGPGTPKNSYEQYF,TGTGCCAGCTTAGGTCCCGGGACTCCTAAAAACTCCTACGAGCAGTACTTC,few,TRBV2,TRBJ2-7,NA
CASSHQETQYF,TGTGCCAGCAGCCATCAAGAGACCCAGTACTTC,NA,TRBV14,TRBJ2-5,NA
CASSSRGPEGQPQHF,TGTGCCAGTAGTTCCCGGGGCCCGGAGGGCCAGCCCCAGCATTTT,once,TRBV19,TRBJ1-5,NA
CASSPRGAPTEQYF,TGTGCCAGCAGCCCAAGGGGTGCCCCCACCGAGCAGTACTTC,NA,TRBV11-2,TRBJ2-7,NA
CASSQFERGRSGYTF,TGCGCCAGCAGTCAATTTGAAAGGGGGCGATCTGGCTACACCTTC,few,TRBV23-1,TRBJ1-2,TRBD1
CSASGGQGASQPQHF,TGCAGTGCTAGTGGCGGACAGGGGGCCTCTCAGCCCCAGCATTTT,NA,TRBV20-1,TRBJ1-5,TRBD1
CASSRDRAGEQYF,TGTGCTAGCAGCCGGGACAGGGCGGGCGAGCAGTACTTC,NA,TRBV7-7,TRBJ2-7,TRBD1
CASSPGPGRYSDNEQFF,TGTGCCAGCAGCCCGGGACCGGGGAGGTACAGTGACAATGAGCAGTTCTTC,NA,TRBV7-8,TRBJ2-1,NA
CASSPGLASTGELFF,TGTGCCAGCAGCCCCGGACTAGCGAGCACCGGGGAGCTGTTTTTT,few,TRBV5-4,TRBJ2-2,TRBD2
CASSLGGGITTTNEKLFF,TGTGCCAGCAGCTTAGGTGGGGGAATAACTACAACTAATGAAAAACTGTTTTTT,NA,TRBV7-2,TRBJ1-4,NA
CASKWQSNTGELFF,TGCGCCAGCAAGTGGCAGTCGAACACCGGGGAGCTGTTTTTT,NA,TRBV5-1,TRBJ2-2,NA